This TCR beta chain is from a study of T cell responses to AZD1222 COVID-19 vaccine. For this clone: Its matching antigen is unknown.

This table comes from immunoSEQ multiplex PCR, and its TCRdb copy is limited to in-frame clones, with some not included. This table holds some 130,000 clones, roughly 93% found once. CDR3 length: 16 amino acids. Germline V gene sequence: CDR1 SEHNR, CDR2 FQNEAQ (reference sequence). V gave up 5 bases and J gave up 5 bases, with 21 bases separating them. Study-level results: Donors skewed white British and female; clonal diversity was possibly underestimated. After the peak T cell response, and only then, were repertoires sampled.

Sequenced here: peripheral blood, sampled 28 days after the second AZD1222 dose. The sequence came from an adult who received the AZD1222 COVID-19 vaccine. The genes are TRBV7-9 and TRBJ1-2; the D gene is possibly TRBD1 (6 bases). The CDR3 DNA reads TGTGCCAGCAGCATCGATGCGGGGGCGCGGGGGTATGGCTACACCTTC. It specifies CASSIDAGARGYGYTF. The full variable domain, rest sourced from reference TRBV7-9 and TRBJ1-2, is DTGVSQNPRHKITKRGQNVTFRCDPISEHNRLYWYRQTLGQGPEFLTYFQNEAQLEKSRLLSDRFSAERPKGSFSTLEIQRTEQGDSAMYLCASSIDAGARGYGYTFGSGTRLTVV.